The sequence of this TCR beta chain was determined in a study of blood T cells in healthy people across ages. Findings and limits, study-wide: Researchers said unsorted PBMCs prevented a conclusive naive versus antigen-experienced comparison.

A remark on this clonotype: Its specificity is not known.

The V gene's germline CDR1 is SGHTA and CDR2 FQGTGA. The CDR3 spans 13 residues. Combining a sample-barcoded 5' primer with a J-beta primer mix, a second PCR ran for roughly 6 to 11 cycles. TCRdb fed the 5' RACE reads into MiXCR, producing one record per CDR3 protein. The table has about 630,000 distinct CDR3 sequences, around 20% seen once. The sequencing sample was made of blood. The chain links TRBV7-3 to TRBJ2-5; maybe TRBD1 (6 bases). Near its end, the DNA agrees better with TRBJ2-1, so the J call may be wrong. This clonotype was obtained from a man aged 65 to 85 in good health. The CDR3 protein is CASSLISGDEQFF. The CDR3 nucleotides read TGTGCCAGCAGCTTAATATCAGGGGATGAGCAGTTCTTC.